The rows below give T cell receptor beta chains drawn from one sample of a study of beta chain features in type 1 diabetes. The data were produced by immunoSEQ multiplex PCR, yet TCRdb's version contains in-frame clones alone and is incomplete. The repertoire holds 130,000 or so clones, with approximately 10% as singletons. The sample was central memory CD4+ T cells from blood. These receptor sequences come from a man aged 30 to 45 with type 1 diabetes. Each CDR3 is given with its conserved first and last residue. The D gene is left open where the match is weak. Expanded clones are given a class, and other clones once, few, many or no size at all.

d_gene	abundance	v_gene	j_gene	CDR3nt	CDR3aa
.	.	TRBV7-9	TRBJ1-1	TGTGCCTCCCGCACGGGATCGGGTTGGAACACTGAAGCTTTCTTT	CASRTGSGWNTEAFF
.	few	TRBV6-6	TRBJ1-1	TGTGCCAGCAGTTCCCCCTTCACTGAAGCTTTCTTT	CASSSPFTEAFF
.	.	TRBV7-2	TRBJ2-4	TGTGCCAGCAGCTCACCTACAACCGGGGGGCCCCAGTACTTC	CASSSPTTGGPQYF
.	.	TRBV21-1	TRBJ1-5	TGTGCCAGCATAGGACCGCCGGGACAGGGTCATCAGCCCCAGCATTTT	CASIGPPGQGHQPQHF
.	few	TRBV2	TRBJ1-2	TGTGCCAGCAGTGAAGGGGCCAGGGGTGGTGGCTACACCTTC	CASSEGARGGGYTF
TRBD1	.	TRBV5-4	TRBJ1-2	TGTGCCAGCAGCCTAACCCGAGGGACAGCAGTAGACTATGGCTACACCTTC	CASSLTRGTAVDYGYTF
TRBD2	many	TRBV4-2	TRBJ2-1	TGTGCCAGCAGCCAAGCTTGGGCGACTAGCGGGGGGAGCTCCTACAATGAGCAGTTCTTC	CASSQAWATSGGSSYNEQFF
.	few	TRBV5-1	TRBJ2-4	TGCGCCAGCAGCTTGGGACAAGTCGAAAACATTCAGTACTTC	CASSLGQVENIQYF
.	.	TRBV11-2	TRBJ2-5	TGTGCCAGCTCCTCTGAGGGAAAGACCCAGTACTTC	CASSSEGKTQYF
.	.	TRBV27	TRBJ2-6	TGTGCCAGTAGAACCGGGGCTGGGGCCAACGTCCTGACTTTC	CASRTGAGANVLTF
.	.	TRBV28	TRBJ2-7	TGTGCCAGCAGTACCACAGGGCTCTCCTCCTACGAGCAGTACTTC	CASSTTGLSSYEQYF
.	.	TRBV19	TRBJ2-2	TGTGCCACTGGGCCCGGGGAGCTGTTTTTT	CATGPGELFF
TRBD1	few	TRBV5-4	TRBJ1-2	TGTGCCAGCAGGGGGACAGACGGGGCTATAAACTATGGCTACACCTTC	CASRGTDGAINYGYTF
TRBD1	.	TRBV7-3	TRBJ2-5	TGTGCCAGCAGCTTCGGACAGGGGGAAGAGACCCAGTACTTC	CASSFGQGEETQYF
TRBD2	few	TRBV27	TRBJ2-3	TGTGCCAGCAGTTCCCAAGCGGGGGGTGGAGATACGCAGTATTTT	CASSSQAGGGDTQYF
.	.	TRBV5-1	TRBJ1-2	TGCGCCAGCAGCATCGACAGTTATGGCTACACCTTC	CASSIDSYGYTF
.	.	TRBV7-2	TRBJ1-2	TGTGCCAGCAGGTTATCCCACACAGTACCCTCCTATGGCTACACCTTC	CASRLSHTVPSYGYTF
.	few	TRBV5-6	TRBJ2-3	TGTGCCAGCAGCTCCCAGGTCCAAGGTACGCAGTATTTT	CASSSQVQGTQYF
.	few	TRBV5-1	TRBJ2-5	TGCGCCAGCAGCTTGGCCCAGGCGCAAGAGACCCAGTACTTC	CASSLAQAQETQYF
.	many	TRBV30	TRBJ1-5	TGTGCCTGGGGTCCGTGGCAGGAAGGCCAGCCCCAGCATTTT	CAWGPWQEGQPQHF
TRBD1	few	TRBV6-4	TRBJ2-5	TGTGCCAGCAACGGACAGGGGATGGGGACCCAGTACTTC	CASNGQGMGTQYF
TRBD1	few	TRBV27	TRBJ2-6	TGTGCCAGCAGTGACCGGACAGGGAGCTCTGGGGCCAACGTCCTGACTTTC	CASSDRTGSSGANVLTF
.	few	TRBV2	TRBJ2-1	TGTGCCAGCAGCCCGGAACAGTTCGGTGAGCAGTTCTTC	CASSPEQFGEQFF
.	.	TRBV11-1	TRBJ2-3	TGTGCCAGCAGCATAATGCTTGGGGGGACAGATACGCAGTATTTT	CASSIMLGGTDTQYF
.	.	TRBV29-1	TRBJ1-5	TGCAGCGCTCAAATCGCGGGCAATCAGCCCCAGCATTTT	CSAQIAGNQPQHF
.	few	TRBV4-3	TRBJ2-3	TGCGCCAGCAGCCAGGAAGGGGCAGATACGCAGTATTTT	CASSQEGADTQYF
TRBD1	.	TRBV5-1	TRBJ2-7	TGCGCCAGCAGCTTGACTCCGGGACAGGGTACCGAGCAGTACTTC	CASSLTPGQGTEQYF
.	.	TRBV7-9	TRBJ1-1	TGTGCCAGCAGCTCCCTACAGGGCGCTGAAGCTTTCTTT	CASSSLQGAEAFF
.	.	TRBV13	TRBJ2-7	TGTGCCAGCAGCTTAGCAGGGACCTACGAGCAGTACTTC	CASSLAGTYEQYF
.	few	TRBV7-2	TRBJ1-3	TGTGCCAGCAGCTCTCTCCGAAACACCATATATTTT	CASSSLRNTIYF
TRBD1	.	TRBV4-2	TRBJ1-2	TGTGCCAGCAGCCAAGATGACGGGACAGCATTCGGCTACACCTTC	CASSQDDGTAFGYTF
TRBD2	few	TRBV15	TRBJ2-2	TGTGCCACCAGCAGGGGCGGGGGGGCCGACACCGGGGAGCTGTTTTTT	CATSRGGGADTGELFF
TRBD2	few	TRBV4-2	TRBJ2-1	TGTGCCAGCAGCCGGGATAGCGGGGGGTACTACAATGAGCAGTTCTTC	CASSRDSGGYYNEQFF
.	.	TRBV9	TRBJ1-1	TGTGCCAGCAGCGTAGGGGCAGGGGTATTGAACACTGAAGCTTTCTTT	CASSVGAGVLNTEAFF
.	.	TRBV13	TRBJ2-3	TGTGCCAGCAGCTTATCCAGGACTTTCACAGATACGCAGTATTTT	CASSLSRTFTDTQYF
.	.	TRBV4-2	TRBJ2-5	TGTGCCAGCAGCCCCTTCCCTAGTTTTCAAGAGACCCAGTACTTC	CASSPFPSFQETQYF
.	.	TRBV7-8	TRBJ1-4	TGTGCCAGCAGCCCCCCTGGGAGGGGAAAACTGTTTTTT	CASSPPGRGKLFF
TRBD1	few	TRBV7-2	TRBJ2-7	TGTGCCAGCAGCCTATACAGGGGAACAGGATACGAGCAGTACTTC	CASSLYRGTGYEQYF
.	.	TRBV7-2	TRBJ2-2	TGTGCCAGCAGCTTAGGTCCAGGCGACACCGGGGAGCTGTTTTTT	CASSLGPGDTGELFF
TRBD2	.	TRBV7-2	TRBJ2-1	TGTGCCAGCAGCTTAGTAAGCGGGGGGGGTTTCAATGAGCAGTTCTTC	CASSLVSGGGFNEQFF
.	few	TRBV30	TRBJ1-5	TGTGCCTGGAGTGTAACGAGGCAGCCCCAGCATTTT	CAWSVTRQPQHF
.	few	TRBV6-5	TRBJ2-3	TGTGCCAGCACCTACAGGGACAACACAGATACGCAGTATTTT	CASTYRDNTDTQYF
.	few	TRBV5-4	TRBJ1-1	TGTGCCAGCAGCTCTGACAGGTTTAGGGCTTTCTTT	CASSSDRFRAFF
TRBD2	.	TRBV11-3	TRBJ2-1	TGTGCCAGCAGCTTAGGTCGGACTAGCGGGGGGGACAATGAGCAGTTCTTC	CASSLGRTSGGDNEQFF
.	few	TRBV5-1	TRBJ1-1	TGCGCCAGCCGGGATCAGGGGTCGAGCACTGAAGCTTTCTTT	CASRDQGSSTEAFF
.	.	TRBV5-1	TRBJ1-2	TGCGCCAGCAGCTTGGCGAACTATGGCTACACCTTC	CASSLANYGYTF
.	.	TRBV7-8	TRBJ2-3	TGTGCCAGCAGTCCGGGTGGCACAGATACGCAGTATTTT	CASSPGGTDTQYF
TRBD1	.	TRBV2	TRBJ1-2	TGTGCCAGCAGTGAAGACAGGGGTTATGGCTACACCTTC	CASSEDRGYGYTF
TRBD2	few	TRBV7-9	TRBJ2-5	TGTGCCAGCAGCTTGGAATTAGCGGGTACCGCGGCCCAGTACTTC	CASSLELAGTAAQYF
TRBD1	.	TRBV5-1	TRBJ2-2	TGCGCCAGTTTACAGGGGGCGCCCACCGGGGAGCTGTTTTTT	CASLQGAPTGELFF
.	few	TRBV7-2	TRBJ2-1	TGTGCCAGCAGCTCAGGGACTCATTACAATGAGCAGTTCTTC	CASSSGTHYNEQFF
TRBD1	few	TRBV28	TRBJ1-2	TGTGCCAGCAGTTTGACAGGGTTGAATTCTGGCTACACCTTC	CASSLTGLNSGYTF
.	few	TRBV5-1	TRBJ2-2	TGCGCCAGCAGCTTAACGACAGGAGGTGCCACCGGGGAGCTGTTTTTT	CASSLTTGGATGELFF
.	.	TRBV7-2	TRBJ2-5	TGTGCCAGCAGCGCCCTCCGGGAAGAGACCCAGTACTTC	CASSALREETQYF
.	.	TRBV27	TRBJ1-1	TGTGCCAGCAGTCACAAACAGACCACTGAAGCTTTCTTT	CASSHKQTTEAFF
.	few	TRBV29-1	TRBJ2-5	TGCAGCGTTGCCGGCTCGGGGGAGACCCAGTACTTC	CSVAGSGETQYF
.	.	TRBV18	TRBJ2-5	TGTGCCAGCTCACCACCGTCGGGAACAGAGACCCAGTACTTC	CASSPPSGTETQYF
TRBD2	.	TRBV7-3	TRBJ2-2	TGTGCCAGCGGGGAGGGTGTGAACACCGGGGAGCTGTTTTTT	CASGEGVNTGELFF